This TCR beta chain is from a study of shared clonotypes between healthy human individuals (dated by TCRdb to 2018 to 2021). With regard to the full study: Three men and a couple of women, aged 18 to 49 years, made up the cohort. For each donor, three plates each were used for CD4 naive and CD4 memory, two plates were used for CD8 naive, and one plate was used for CD8 memory. Leukapheresis yielded between about 0.9 and 9.5 billion PBMCs per donor. Libraries were prepared and TCR repertoires were sequenced by different laboratories using diverse techniques, in order to increase sequencing depth and limit assay-specific biases. Blood TCR repertoires of five healthy adults were deeply sequenced to estimate repertoire size and the extent of clonotype sharing between individuals.

Study-wide conclusions, independent of this receptor: Sampling was restricted to blood, and TCR repertoires in tissue are likely to differ from TCR repertoires in blood. Because the study included only a small number of donors, the genetic and exposure-history diversity represented was limited. Pairwise subsampling indicated that sequencing depth was expected to affect the degree of clonotype sharing among donors. Even with the large sequencing depth, rarefaction of the sorted-subset datasets indicated that sequencing was incomplete. Compared with non-shared clonotypes, the clonotypes found in all four sorted-subset donors had higher generation probabilities. When a handful of donors were compared, the shared fraction of clonotypes was about 5.2% for naive CD4, around 4% for naive CD8, 2.3% for memory CD4, and 0.4% for memory CD8. Naive subsets generally had larger estimated clonotype richness than memory subsets.

Comment on this clone: No antigen is known for it. One base away there is no much larger clone; base qualities are not given.

Donors were healthy HIV-negative adults with no recently reported acute infections or vaccinations. All donors were Caucasian adults living in Nashville, Tennessee, USA. CD4+ T cells were enriched by magnetic negative selection; naive cells were then positively selected on CD45RA, and the negative fraction formed the memory subset. After blood collection by leukapheresis, PBMCs were isolated using Ficoll-Histopaque density gradient centrifugation and then cryopreserved in the vapor phase of liquid nitrogen. Analytical flow cytometry was used to check the purity and quantity of every magnetically sorted T cell population. From each sorted fraction, genomic DNA was isolated and quantified by UV absorbance on a Nanodrop 2000c. Using the deep immunoSEQ assay, multiplex PCR amplified TCR CDR3 regions from genomic DNA. For each cell subset, the extracted genomic DNA was distributed evenly across all wells of several immunoSEQ 96-well plates, and each plate served as one replicate. For sorted subsets, approximately 210 ng of genomic DNA, equivalent to about 30,000 T cell genomes, went into each replicate PCR. Purified libraries were measured with a Qubit 3.0 fluorometer, size-checked on a Bioanalyzer 2100, and measured again with the KAPA Library Quantification kit. Every immunoSEQ 96-well plate was sequenced on a dedicated single-read 150-cycle Illumina NextSeq 550 flow cell. Per the original workflow: Because the immunoSEQ output held only junctional sequences and lacked quality scores, the filtering could not match the filtering applied to full-length reads. To assign V/J genes and CDR3, sequences were annotated against IMGT germline references using PyIR, a Python wrapper for IgBLAST v1.9. Reads were removed for weak V/J assignments (E-value above 1e-6), missing CDR3, stop codons, out-of-frame junctions, or ambiguous translated residues. V3J clonotypes were defined as sequences sharing the same inferred V gene, J gene, and CDR3 amino acid sequence. Percentage overlap between repertoires was calculated by dividing the number of shared unique clonotypes by the size of the smaller repertoire. Three approaches were used to assess repertoire richness: RTK rarefaction, the Chao1 estimator, and Recon v2.1 estimates of unobserved clonotypes. Generation probabilities were computed with OLGA for all TCRbeta clonotypes obtained by the gDNA method from four donors. TCRdb obtained this table from immuneACCESS and retained in-frame rearrangements with V and J assigned. These tables miss some clones; where compared with another copy, unresolved V genes account for less than half of the shortfall, and the remainder is unexplained. The V and J calls and clone size come from that table; D and trimming were worked out from the DNA. For this sample the table gives over 400,000 clones, of which approximately 94% were detected only once. 0.064% of the sample rests with the top ten.

The V end gives up 8 bases and the J end 6 bases, leaving 5 bases in the junction not matched to a gene. The CDR3 sequence holds 12 residues, the cysteine and phenylalanine included. Of all the DNA, just the CDR3 is kept, 36 bases in frame from base 1. Taken from the germline V gene, the CDR1 and CDR2 loops are SGHNT and YENEEA. Sequencing input: naive CD4+ T cells sorted from blood. What this sample's cell subset or site label stands for: CD45RA+ positively selected. The clonotype comes from a woman aged 25 to 39 in good health. In this chain, TRBV11-3 is recombined with TRBJ2-3; TRBD1 matches 7 bases in the middle. At the DNA level, the sequence is TGTGCCAGCGGGACAGCCGGGGATACGCAGTATTTT. This gives the protein CASGTAGDTQYF. Reference TRBV11-3 and TRBJ2-3 proteins supply the regions before and after the CDR3; the full variable domain is: EAGVVQSPRYKIIEKKQPVAFWCNPISGHNTLYWYLQNLGQGPELLIRYENEEAVDDSQLPKDRFSAERLKGVDSTLKIQPAELGDSAVYLCASGTAGDTQYFGPGTRLTVL.